This T cell receptor beta chain was captured by sequencing in a study of T-cell reconstitution after alpha-beta-depleted transplantation in children. Findings of the study overall: There were some patients whose high TCRbeta diversity at day 60 came from surviving recipient T cells and thymic progenitors. Several hundred expanded graft clones reportedly supplied alpha-beta T cells about two months after transplant. Once a year had passed after transplant, T-cell counts and diversity came mostly from newly produced T cells.

This clonotype was observed at least ten times. Its target is unknown. Unmatched junction bases numbered 3, after V lost 0 bases and J lost 6 bases. In germline, CDR1 is SGHRS, CDR2 YFSETQ. CDR3 length equals 13 residues. A TCRbeta library incorporating unique molecular identifiers was prepared. TCRdb re-analysed the PCR reads in MiXCR, keeping a single row per CDR3 protein. Of 250,000 to 300,000 distinct CDR3 sequences in the sample, 6% to 10% are singletons; the top ten hold around 9.8%. This material consisted of peripheral blood, taken 360 days after TCRalphabeta/CD19-depleted stem cell transplant. This chain uses TRBV5-1 with TRBJ2-7; TRBD1 agrees at 7 bases. The sequence came from a female patient between 2 and 15 years old who had a stem cell transplant for Fanconi anemia, so the T cells may come from the graft donor. CDR3 nucleotide sequence: TGCGCCAGCAGCTTGGCCTGGGACAGCGAGCAGTACTTC. Translating it yields CASSLAWDSEQYF.